Shown below are 32 T cell receptor beta chains from a single sample sequenced in a study of blood T cell repertoires in COVID-19. Sequenced by immunoSEQ multiplex PCR; TCRdb stores in-frame clones only, minus some. The sample lists some 220,000 clones, 80% to 90% occurring once. The sample was PBMCs or T cells enriched from blood (not recorded which). The origin of the receptors is a woman between 18 and 29 years old in a cohort exposed to, infected with or recovered from COVID-19 (not recorded which).

This chain joins TRBV9 and TRBJ1-1; 9 nucleotides line up with TRBD1. This CDR3 is 15 amino acids long. From germline, CDR1 is SGDLS and CDR2 YYNGEE. Losses at the gene ends were 3 bases for V and 4 bases for J; bases not matched to a gene: 7. The CDR3 region has the DNA TGTGCCAGCAGCGGCCGGGACAGGGTTGGCACTGAAGCTTTCTTT. Residues: CASSGRDRVGTEAFF.

CDR3 residues: CASSLGTGGNEQFF. The CDR3, as DNA: TGTGCCAGCAGCTTAGGGACAGGGGGAAATGAGCAGTTCTTC. The rearrangement joins TRBV7-9 to TRBJ2-1; 10 positions agree with TRBD1. Trimming at V came to 1 base and at J to 7 bases, leaving 1 base not matched to a gene. This CDR3 contains 14 residues. Germline CDR1 reads SEHNR; CDR2 reads FQNEAQ (reference sequence).

V gene TRBV7-2 combines with J gene TRBJ1-5, with D possibly being TRBD1 (6 bases). There are 14 residues in the CDR3. Germline CDR1 SGHTA, CDR2 FQGNSA. With 6 bases removed from V and 7 bases from J, the gap between germline ends came to 16 bases. CDR3: CASSPLTGIQPQHF. CDR3 coding DNA: TGTGCCAGCAGTCCCCTAACAGGGATCCAGCCCCAGCATTTT.

The chain links TRBV7-9 to TRBJ1-5; D is possibly TRBD1 (6 bases). Between the trimmed V and J ends, which lost 4 bases and 0 bases, there was a span of 13 bases. This CDR3 contains 16 residues. Germline V gives CDR1 SEHNR, CDR2 FQNEAQ (reference sequence). Here the CDR3 DNA reads TGTGCCAGCAGCTCCACCCGGGACATTAGCAATCAGCCCCAGCATTTT. It encodes CASSSTRDISNQPQHF.

This clone was detected a few times. Other nucleotide sequences from this sample produce the same CDR3. In DNA, the CDR3 is TGCGCCAGCAGCTCACAGGAGAACACTGAAGCTTTCTTT. Encoded protein: CASSSQENTEAFF. V and J are TRBV5-1 and TRBJ1-1, with D possibly being TRBD1 (5 bases). Germline V gene lookup returns CDR1 SGHRS and CDR2 YFSETQ. V shed 3 bases and J shed 1 base, with 7 bases lying between them. The CDR3 covers 13 residues. Complete variable domain (other parts from reference TRBV5-1 and TRBJ1-1): KAGVTQTPRYLIKTRGQQVTLSCSPISGHRSVSWYQQTPGQGLQFLFEYFSETQRNKGNFPGRFSGRQFSNSRSEMNVSTLELGDSALYLCASSSQENTEAFFGQGTRLTVV.

The gene calls are TRBV9 and TRBJ1-2; 10 bases align to TRBD1. Trimming removed 5 bases from V and 3 bases from J; junction bases left unmatched: 4. Germline-derived CDR1 and CDR2 are SGDLS and YYNGEE. This CDR3 contains 14 residues. The CDR3 protein is CASSGDRGHYGYTF. CDR3 bases: TGTGCCAGCAGTGGGGACAGGGGCCACTATGGCTACACCTTC.

The chain carries TRBV4-1 and TRBJ2-3; maybe TRBD2 (5 bases). Between the trimmed V and J ends, which lost 4 bases and 6 bases, there was a span of 8 bases. Per germline, CDR1 MGHRA and CDR2 YSYEKL. The CDR3 has 12 residues. The CDR3 spells CASSPTGDTQYF. CDR3 bases: TGCGCCAGCAGCCCAACGGGGGATACGCAGTATTTT.

This sequence joins TRBV7-8 and TRBJ2-6; 7 nucleotides match TRBD1. This CDR3 comprises 17 residues. Losses at the gene ends were 5 bases for V and 2 bases for J; bases not matched to a gene: 9. CDR1 is SGHVS and CDR2 is FQNEAQ in the germline V gene. The CDR3 DNA sequence: TGTGCCAGCAGCGGTTACGGGACAGTCCCTGGGGCCAACGTCCTGACTTTC. Translating gives CASSGYGTVPGANVLTF.

The gene calls are TRBV7-6 and TRBJ2-2; perhaps TRBD1 as D (7 bases). The V and J ends lost 8 bases and 7 bases respectively, with 17 bases between them. CDR1 SGHVS and CDR2 FNYEAQ come from the germline V gene. The CDR3 is 14 amino acids. CDR3 DNA sequence: TGTGCCAGCCAGGGGGGTTCTTACGGCGGGGAGCTGTTTTTT. Translated: CASQGGSYGGELFF.

This clone was observed a single time. This rearrangement joins TRBV3-1 (or the pseudogene TRBV3-2) to TRBJ2-5; perhaps TRBD1 as D (6 bases). The ends were cut back, 2 bases at V and 2 bases at J, with 12 bases in the middle. Germline assignment: CDR1 LGHDT and CDR2 YNNKEL (reference sequence). The CDR3 length is 15 residues. CDR3 sequence: CASSQFSDRQETQYF. The CDR3 nucleotides are TGTGCCAGCAGCCAATTCTCGGACAGACAAGAGACCCAGTACTTC.

The chain links TRBV7-9 to TRBJ1-2; D may be TRBD1 (6 bases). Trimming pared 6 bases from V and 0 bases from J, leaving 14 bases between. The CDR3 length is 15 residues. Germline CDR1 and CDR2: SEHNR and FQNEAQ (reference sequence). CDR3 nucleotides: TGTGCCAGCAGTCCCCAAGGACAGCCTAACTATGGCTACACCTTC. Its translation: CASSPQGQPNYGYTF.

The CDR3, as DNA: TGTGCCAGCAGACACTCCGGGACTTTTTACGAGCAGTACTTC. Protein product: CASRHSGTFYEQYF. The chain employs TRBV11-2 and TRBJ2-7, with D possibly TRBD2 on 6 matching bases. The germline V gene has CDR1 SGHAT and CDR2 FQNNGV. This CDR3 has 14 amino acids. V lost 6 bases, J lost 4 bases, and 16 bases lay in between. The full variable domain, in which reference TRBV11-2 and TRBJ2-7 provide the parts outside the CDR3, is EAGVAQSPRYKIIEKRQSVAFWCNPISGHATLYWYQQILGQGPKLLIQFQNNGVVDDSQLPKDRFSAERLKGVDSTLKIQPAKLEDSAVYLCASRHSGTFYEQYFGPGTRLTVT.

The chain carries TRBV5-6 and TRBJ2-7; D perhaps matches TRBD2 (5 bases). The germline gives CDR1 SGHDT, CDR2 YYEEEE. The V end lost 3 bases, the J end lost 6 bases, and 7 bases lay between the germline ends. This CDR3 has 11 residues. CDR3 region: CASSWESEQYF. Here the CDR3 DNA reads TGTGCCAGCAGCTGGGAGTCCGAGCAGTACTTC.

The rearrangement uses TRBV19 and TRBJ1-6, with D perhaps TRBD1 (6 bases). CDR1 is LNHDA, CDR2 SQIVND, per germline (reference sequence). The V and J ends lost 0 bases and 7 bases respectively, with 19 bases between them. CDR3 length: 18 residues. CDR3 amino acids: CASSIDGGRDGVNSPLHF. CDR3 nucleotides: TGTGCCAGTAGTATAGATGGGGGCCGGGACGGGGTCAATTCACCCCTCCACTTT.

The gene calls are TRBV7-2 and TRBJ2-5, with 7 bases aligning to TRBD1. The CDR3 spans 15 residues. Germline trimming cut 5 bases from V and 4 bases from J; bases unmatched to any gene: 10. CDR1 is SGHTA, CDR2 FQGNSA, per germline. In DNA form, the CDR3 reads TGTGCCAGCAGCAAGCCAGGGCAGGGGGTAGAGACCCAGTACTTC. This codes for CASSKPGQGVETQYF.

This rearrangement joins TRBV6-5 to TRBJ1-3; no clear D. The ends were cut back, 2 bases at V and 2 bases at J, with 10 bases in the middle. The germline gives CDR1 MNHEY, CDR2 SVGAGI. This CDR3 has 15 amino acids. The CDR3 region has the DNA TGTGCCAGCAGTTACAGGCGGGGAACTGGAAACACCATATATTTT. Its protein product is CASSYRRGTGNTIYF.

The V call is TRBV6-5, the J call TRBJ1-4; D might be TRBD1 (5 bases). Germline V gene sequence: CDR1 MNHEY, CDR2 SVGAGI. Trimming pared 5 bases from V and 6 bases from J, leaving 10 bases between. The CDR3 totals 13 residues. In nucleotides, the CDR3 is TGTGCCAGCAGTCGCAGGGATTATGAAAAACTGTTTTTT. Its translation is CASSRRDYEKLFF.

The chain is built from TRBV5-1 and TRBJ1-1; D is ambiguous. Trimming removed 2 bases from V and 3 bases from J, with 5 bases in between. The length of the CDR3 is 12 residues. CDR1 and CDR2 from the germline V gene are SGHRS and YFSETQ. The CDR3, as DNA: TGCGCCAGCAGCTTACAAGACACTGAAGCTTTCTTT. This encodes CASSLQDTEAFF.

The chain is built from TRBV13 and TRBJ1-1, with unresolved D. The CDR3 has 13 residues. Deletions cut 1 base from V and 1 base from J, with 4 bases between. Germline CDR1 is PRHDT and CDR2 is FYEKMQ (reference sequence). The CDR3 protein is CASSLEQNTEAFF. In nucleotides, the CDR3 is TGTGCCAGCAGCTTAGAGCAGAACACTGAAGCTTTCTTT. Full variable domain (remainder filled in from reference TRBV13 and TRBJ1-1): AAGVIQSPRHLIKEKRETATLKCYPIPRHDTVYWYQQGPGQDPQFLISFYEKMQSDKGSIPDRFSAQQFSDYHSELNMSSLELGDSALYFCASSLEQNTEAFFGQGTRLTVV.

The chain carries TRBV6-4 and TRBJ2-7; 14 bases line up with TRBD2. Trimming removed 2 bases from V and 4 bases from J; junction bases left unmatched: 10. The CDR3 is made up of 18 amino acids. Per germline, CDR1 MRHNA and CDR2 SNTAGT. The CDR3, as DNA: TGTGCCAGCAGTGACGCGGGACTAGCGGGAGAGCACGGTTACGAGCAGTACTTC. Amino acids: CASSDAGLAGEHGYEQYF.

The chain joins TRBV27 to TRBJ2-7, with 9 bases aligning to TRBD1. Trimming took 4 bases from V and 6 from J; bases not matched to a gene: 7. Germline V gene data show CDR1 as MNHEY and CDR2 as SMNVEV (reference sequence). The CDR3 totals 14 residues. The CDR3 nucleotides are TGTGCCAGCAGTTACTGGGACAGGGTAGGCGAGCAGTACTTC. It encodes CASSYWDRVGEQYF.

This chain joins TRBV25-1 and TRBJ1-4; 8 bases fit TRBD1. The CDR3 covers 13 residues. CDR1 MGHDK and CDR2 SYGVNS come from the germline V gene. V was pared by 6 bases and J by 6 bases, with 3 bases of the junction left unmatched. CDR3 loop: CASSYRGYEKLFF. The CDR3 nucleotides read TGTGCCAGCAGCTACAGGGGGTATGAAAAACTGTTTTTT.

The rearrangement joins TRBV24-1 to TRBJ2-2; 9 bases agree with TRBD1. After removal of 2 bases from V and 8 bases from J, the junction contained 8 bases not matched to a gene. There are 16 residues in the CDR3. From germline, CDR1 is KGHDR and CDR2 SFDVKD. The CDR3 nucleotides read TGTGCCACCAGTGATTCCGGGACAGGGCGGAAAGGGGAGCTGTTTTTT. It is translated as CATSDSGTGRKGELFF.

The CDR3 DNA is TGTGCCAGCAGCTCTCAGGGGTACGAGCAGTACTTC. As protein: CASSSQGYEQYF. This sequence joins TRBV5-6 and TRBJ2-7, with TRBD1 as a possible D gene (6 bases). Trimming left V 3 bases short and J 4 bases short, with 8 bases between. The CDR3 is made up of 12 amino acids. The germline V gene encodes CDR1 SGHDT and CDR2 YYEEEE.

The chain couples TRBV6-1 to TRBJ1-1, with D perhaps TRBD1 (5 bases). The CDR3 contains 14 residues. Per germline, CDR1 MNHNS and CDR2 SASEGT. Trimming cost V 5 bases and J 2 bases, with 12 bases left between them. DNA for the CDR3: TGTGCCAGCAGTCCAAGAGACAGAAACACTGAAGCTTTCTTT. Translation gives CASSPRDRNTEAFF.

This rearrangement joins TRBV6-5 to TRBJ1-1; no clear D gene. V was clipped by 5 bases and J by 3 bases, with 4 bases between them. This CDR3 is 11 amino acids long. Per the germline V gene, CDR1 is MNHEY and CDR2 is SVGAGI. CDR3 DNA: TGTGCCAGCAGTCCGGACACTGAAGCTTTCTTT. Its protein product is CASSPDTEAFF.

CDR3 sequence reads: CASSLGQGENEQFF. CDR3 DNA sequence: TGCGCCAGCAGCTTGGGACAGGGCGAGAATGAGCAGTTCTTC. The genes are TRBV5-1 and TRBJ2-1; 7 nucleotides agree with TRBD1. Losses at the gene ends were 0 bases for V and 7 bases for J; bases not matched to a gene: 4. CDR1 and CDR2 from the germline V gene are SGHRS and YFSETQ. The CDR3 is 14 amino acids.

Regarding this clone: The sample has other DNA sequences that encode this CDR3 too. The gene calls are TRBV19 and TRBJ1-5, with D possibly being TRBD1 (6 bases). The CDR3 is 15 amino acids. Germline-derived CDR1 and CDR2 are LNHDA and SQIVND (reference sequence). Deletions cut 1 base from V and 4 bases from J, with 11 bases between. For the CDR3, the DNA is TGTGCCAGTAGTATAGTAGGGACAACGAATCAGCCCCAGCATTTT. This encodes CASSIVGTTNQPQHF. Together with reference TRBV19 and TRBJ1-5, the CDR3 gives the full variable domain: DGGITQSPKYLFRKEGQNVTLSCEQNLNHDAMYWYRQDPGQGLRLIYYSQIVNDFQKGDIAEGYSVSREKKESFPLTVTSAQKNPTAFYLCASSIVGTTNQPQHFGDGTRLSIL.

The chain links TRBV5-1 to TRBJ2-5; possibly TRBD1 for D (5 bases). This CDR3 comprises 16 residues. The ends were cut back, 0 bases at V and 5 bases at J, with 17 bases in the middle. CDR1 is SGHRS, CDR2 YFSETQ, per germline. The CDR3 loop is CASSLDRQAGSETQYF. The CDR3 bases are TGCGCCAGCAGCTTGGACCGGCAGGCAGGGTCCGAGACCCAGTACTTC.

The V gene is TRBV6-6, the J gene TRBJ1-1; the D is unclear. Germline V gene lookup returns CDR1 MNHNY and CDR2 SVGAGI (reference sequence). The V end was cut by 2 bases, the J end by 8 bases, with 9 bases between. There are 12 residues in the CDR3. The CDR3 sequence: CASSYTEAEAFF. In DNA, the CDR3 is TGTGCCAGCAGTTACACGGAGGCAGAAGCTTTCTTT.

This chain joins TRBV30 and TRBJ1-6, with D possibly being TRBD1 (6 bases). The CDR3 loop spans 13 amino acids. The V end lost 1 base, the J end lost 8 bases, and 9 bases lay between the germline ends. CDR1 is GTSNPN, CDR2 SVGIG, per germline (reference sequence). CDR3 sequence: CAWSAGVDSPLHF. The CDR3 nucleotides read TGTGCCTGGAGTGCAGGGGTCGATTCACCCCTCCACTTT.

This clone was observed a handful of times. The genes are TRBV2 and TRBJ2-1; 8 bases fit TRBD1. Germline V gives CDR1 SNHLY, CDR2 FYNNEI. V dropped 3 bases and J dropped 6; count of bases not matched to a gene: 7. This CDR3 spans 15 amino acids. The CDR3 is CASSDDRGRINEQFF. Here the CDR3 DNA reads TGTGCCAGCAGTGACGACAGGGGAAGGATCAATGAGCAGTTCTTC.